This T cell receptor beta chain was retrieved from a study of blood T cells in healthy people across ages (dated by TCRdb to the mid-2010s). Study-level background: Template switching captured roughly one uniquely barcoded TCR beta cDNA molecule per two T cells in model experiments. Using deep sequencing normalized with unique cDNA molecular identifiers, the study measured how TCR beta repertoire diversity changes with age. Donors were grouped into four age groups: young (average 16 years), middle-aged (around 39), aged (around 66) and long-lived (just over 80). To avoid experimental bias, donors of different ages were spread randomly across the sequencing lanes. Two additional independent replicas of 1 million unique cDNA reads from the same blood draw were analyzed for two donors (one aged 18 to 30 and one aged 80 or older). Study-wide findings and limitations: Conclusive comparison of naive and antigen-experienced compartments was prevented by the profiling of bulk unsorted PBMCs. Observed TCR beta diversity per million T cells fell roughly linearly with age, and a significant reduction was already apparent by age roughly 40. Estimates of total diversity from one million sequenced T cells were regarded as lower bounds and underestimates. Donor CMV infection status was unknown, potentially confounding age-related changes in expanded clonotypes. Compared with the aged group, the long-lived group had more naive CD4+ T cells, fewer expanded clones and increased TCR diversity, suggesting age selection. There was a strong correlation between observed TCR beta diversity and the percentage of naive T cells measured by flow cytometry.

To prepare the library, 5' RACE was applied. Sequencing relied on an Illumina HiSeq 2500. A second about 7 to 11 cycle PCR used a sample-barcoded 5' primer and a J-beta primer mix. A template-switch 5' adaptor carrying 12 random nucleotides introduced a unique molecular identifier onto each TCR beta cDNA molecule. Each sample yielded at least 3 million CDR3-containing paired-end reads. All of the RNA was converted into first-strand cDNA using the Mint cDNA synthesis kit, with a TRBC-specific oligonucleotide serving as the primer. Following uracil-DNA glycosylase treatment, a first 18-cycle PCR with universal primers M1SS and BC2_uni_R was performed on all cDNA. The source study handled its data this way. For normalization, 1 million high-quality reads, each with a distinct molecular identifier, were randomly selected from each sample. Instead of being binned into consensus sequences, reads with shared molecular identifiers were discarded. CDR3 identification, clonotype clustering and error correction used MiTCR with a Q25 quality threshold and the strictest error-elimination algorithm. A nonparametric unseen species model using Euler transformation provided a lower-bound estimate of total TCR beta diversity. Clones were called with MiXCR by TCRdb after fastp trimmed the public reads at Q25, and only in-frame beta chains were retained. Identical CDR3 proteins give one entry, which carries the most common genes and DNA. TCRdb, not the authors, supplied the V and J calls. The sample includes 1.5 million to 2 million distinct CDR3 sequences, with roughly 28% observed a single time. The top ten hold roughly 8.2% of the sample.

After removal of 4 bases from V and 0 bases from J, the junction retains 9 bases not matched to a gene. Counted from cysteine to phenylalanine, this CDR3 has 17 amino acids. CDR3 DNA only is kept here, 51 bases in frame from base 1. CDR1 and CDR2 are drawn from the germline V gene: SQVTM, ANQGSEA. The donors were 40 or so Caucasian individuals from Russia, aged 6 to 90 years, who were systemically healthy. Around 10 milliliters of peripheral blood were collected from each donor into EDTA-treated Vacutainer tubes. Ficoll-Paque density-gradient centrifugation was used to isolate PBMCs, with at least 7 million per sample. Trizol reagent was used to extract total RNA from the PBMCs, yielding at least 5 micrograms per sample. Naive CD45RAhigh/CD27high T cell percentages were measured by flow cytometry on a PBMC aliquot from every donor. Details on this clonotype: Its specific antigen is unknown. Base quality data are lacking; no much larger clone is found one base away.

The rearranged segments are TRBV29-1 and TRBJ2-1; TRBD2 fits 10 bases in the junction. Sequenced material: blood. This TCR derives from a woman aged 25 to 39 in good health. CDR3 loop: CSVVKLAGSGSYNEQFF. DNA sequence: TGCAGCGTTGTCAAACTAGCGGGGTCGGGCTCCTACAATGAGCAGTTCTTC.